This T cell receptor (beta chain) was documented in a study of blood T cells in healthy people across ages. This CDR3 region has 16 residues. V was clipped by 4 bases and J by 7 bases; unmatched bases: 10. Germline V gene sequence: CDR1 PRHDT, CDR2 FYEKMQ (reference sequence). This clonotype was seen only a few times. Samples each yielded at least 6 micrograms of total RNA. Primed by a sample-barcoded 5' primer and a J-beta primer mix, a second PCR proceeded for 7 to 11 cycles. TCRdb reprocessed the 5' RACE reads via MiXCR and lists one record per CDR3 protein. Of about 1.6 million distinct CDR3 sequences in the sample, about 35% are singletons; the top ten hold around 10%.

Input material: blood. The source of this sequence is a woman aged 30 to 39 in good health. V is TRBV13 and J is TRBJ2-1, with 10 bases matching TRBD2. The CDR3 region is CASSSGGAGGRNEQFF. The CDR3 DNA follows: TGTGCCAGCAGCTCTGGCGGAGCGGGGGGGCGGAATGAGCAGTTCTTC.